This T cell receptor (beta chain) is from a study of identical twins. A few counts support this clonotype. The germline V gene has CDR1 MDHEN and CDR2 SYDVKM. CDR3 size: 14 residues. The V gene end was trimmed by 7 bases and the J gene end by 4 bases; junction bases not matched to a gene: 4. TCRdb fed the 5' RACE reads into MiXCR, producing one record per CDR3 protein. Of roughly 690,000 distinct CDR3 sequences in the sample, less than 7% were seen once. This clonotype originated in a man between 18 and 35 years old in good health. This rearrangement joins TRBV28 to TRBJ2-1, with 10 bases fitting TRBD2. The specimen sequenced was naive T cells sorted from blood. The CDR3 DNA reads TGTGCCAGCACGGGGGGACTAGCGTACAATGAGCAGTTCTTC. Translated, it gives CASTGGLAYNEQFF.